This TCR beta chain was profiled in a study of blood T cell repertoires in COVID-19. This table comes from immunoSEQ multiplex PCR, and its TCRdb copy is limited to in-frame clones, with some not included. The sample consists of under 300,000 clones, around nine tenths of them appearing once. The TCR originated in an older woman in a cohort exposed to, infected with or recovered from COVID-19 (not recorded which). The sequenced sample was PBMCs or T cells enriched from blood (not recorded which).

CDR3 in amino acids: CASSQEVGSRYGYTF. CDR3 nucleotides: TGTGCCAGCAGCCAAGAGGTGGGGAGCCGGTATGGCTACACCTTC. J is TRBJ1-2 and V is TRBV3-1 (or the pseudogene TRBV3-2); D gene ambiguous. This CDR3 is 15 amino acids long. The germline V gene encodes CDR1 LGHDT and CDR2 YNNKEL (reference sequence). The V end lost 0 bases, the J end lost 5 bases, and 13 bases lay between the germline ends.